The rows below give T cell receptor beta chains drawn from one sample of a study of PD-L1 blockade in urothelial cancer. Clones were read by immunoSEQ multiplex PCR, and TCRdb kept only the in-frame ones, dropping some. This sample has around 100,000 clones, with around 86% found just once. Sequencing was performed on PBMCs, taken around atezolizumab (anti-PD-L1) treatment. The receptor source for this set is a man in his sixties with urothelial cancer. Each CDR3 is given with its conserved first and last residue. The order of the fields is J gene, D gene, clone size, V gene, CDR3 DNA, CDR3 protein. D genes are given only for firm matches. Expanded clones get a size class; other rows say once, few or many, or leave the size out.

>TRBJ1-2|TRBD1|.|TRBV30
TGTGCCTCGAACCCGGGGACAGGGAAGGGCTACACCTTC
CASNPGTGKGYTF
>TRBJ1-5|.|once|TRBV19
TGTGCCAGTAGTCCCACCGGAGGTCGCAGGGGTGGACGGGGCAATCAGCCCCAGCATTTT
CASSPTGGRRGGRGNQPQHF
>TRBJ2-3|TRBD2|.|TRBV6-1
TGTGCCAGCGTACTAGCGGGAGAGCACGGTACGCAGTATTTT
CASVLAGEHGTQYF
>TRBJ1-1|TRBD1|.|TRBV18
TGTGCCAGCTCATCCCGACAGGGGGCGACGGGTACTGAAGCTTTCTTT
CASSSRQGATGTEAFF
>TRBJ2-7|TRBD1|.|TRBV5-1
TGCGCCAGCAGCGGGGGGACAGGGGGTATCTACGAGCAGTACTTC
CASSGGTGGIYEQYF
>TRBJ1-5|.|.|TRBV6-1
TGTGCCAGCAGTGTACAGGGTAATCAGCCCCAGCATTTT
CASSVQGNQPQHF
>TRBJ2-3|TRBD2|.|TRBV7-8
TGTGCCAGCAGCTTAGAACTAGCGGGGACCACAGATACGCAGTATTTT
CASSLELAGTTDTQYF
>TRBJ2-5|TRBD2|.|TRBV4-1
TGCGCCAGCAGCTTTTTAGCGGGGGGGAAGACCCAGTACTTC
CASSFLAGGKTQYF
>TRBJ2-4|.|.|TRBV5-1
TGCGCCCCAAACTGGGGGCCTCAGTACTTC
CAPNWGPQYF
>TRBJ2-7|.|.|TRBV4-2
TGTGCCAGCAGCCAAGCCAGGCCGGTCCTCTACGAGCAGTACTTC
CASSQARPVLYEQYF
>TRBJ2-4|.|.|TRBV7-8
TGTGCCAGCAGCTATCCAGGACTACCGTATATCTTC
CASSYPGLPYIF
>TRBJ2-7|.|.|TRBV5-1
TGCGCCAGCAGCGCTCGGGACACCGGGGCGGACTACGAGCAGTACTTC
CASSARDTGADYEQYF
>TRBJ1-4|.|.|TRBV20-1
TGCAGTGCTCGAGACGTCGAAAAACTGTTTTTT
CSARDVEKLFF
>TRBJ1-3|.|.|TRBV7-2
TGTGCCAGCAGCTCGTGGCAGTCTGGAAACACCATATATTTT
CASSSWQSGNTIYF
>TRBJ1-1|.|.|TRBV28
TGTGCCAGCAACCCAGCGTGGCAGACCATGAACACTGAAGCTTTCTTT
CASNPAWQTMNTEAFF
>TRBJ2-7|TRBD1|.|TRBV4-1
TGCGCCAGCAGCCAAGATCGGACAGGAATCTCCTACGAGCAGTACTTC
CASSQDRTGISYEQYF
>TRBJ1-4|.|.|TRBV10-1
TGCGCCAGCAGTGAGTCGTGGGAGGGGGGTGAAAAACTGTTTTTT
CASSESWEGGEKLFF
>TRBJ1-5|.|.|TRBV28
TGTGCCAGCACCCTGGAAGCGTTGGGCAATCAGCCCCAGCATTTT
CASTLEALGNQPQHF
>TRBJ1-1|TRBD1|.|TRBV5-1
TGCGCCAGCAGCTGGCTAGACCTGACAGGGGATCCTGAAGCTTTCTTT
CASSWLDLTGDPEAFF
>TRBJ1-5|TRBD1|once|TRBV6-5
TGTGCCAGCAGTAACCGGGACAGTGGACAGCCCCAGCATTTT
CASSNRDSGQPQHF
>TRBJ1-1|.|.|TRBV11-1
TGTGCCAGCAGCCAAGCGGGGGGGCCTGAAGCTTTCTTT
CASSQAGGPEAFF
>TRBJ1-1|.|.|TRBV6-1
TGTGCCAGCAGTGGGGTTGGGCACACTGAAGCTTTCTTT
CASSGVGHTEAFF
>TRBJ1-1|.|.|TRBV18
TGTGCCAGCTCGGAGGGGCCGAACACTGAAGCTTTCTTT
CASSEGPNTEAFF
>TRBJ2-5|TRBD1|.|TRBV5-1
TGCGCCAGCAGCTTTGCCGGACAGGGCGTTGAGACCCAGTACTTC
CASSFAGQGVETQYF
>TRBJ1-6|TRBD1|.|TRBV6-1
TGTGCCAGCACCCCTGTCGGGCAGGGGGACTCACCCCTCCACTTT
CASTPVGQGDSPLHF
>TRBJ2-7|TRBD2|.|TRBV29-1
TGCAGCGTCAGACTAGCGGGAGGAGGAGAGCAGTACTTC
CSVRLAGGGEQYF
>TRBJ2-7|.|.|TRBV4-1
TGCGCCAGCAGCCCTTTAACGGGAGCGGACTACGAGCAGTACTTC
CASSPLTGADYEQYF
>TRBJ2-7|.|.|TRBV30
TGTGCCTGGAGCATAGCGTACGAGCAGTACTTC
CAWSIAYEQYF
>TRBJ1-2|TRBD1|.|TRBV7-2
TGTGCCAGCAGCTTCGATGGGACAGGGTCTTTCTATGGCTACACCTTC
CASSFDGTGSFYGYTF
>TRBJ2-5|TRBD2|.|TRBV18
TGTGCCAGCCGAGGACTAGCGGGAGGACCAGAGACCCAGTACTTC
CASRGLAGGPETQYF
>TRBJ1-6|TRBD1|.|TRBV2
TGTGCCAGCAGTGAGGGGGACAGACCTAATTCACCCCTCCACTTT
CASSEGDRPNSPLHF
>TRBJ1-1|.|.|TRBV20-1
TGCGCTGTGGCGGGAGCTTTCTTT
CAVAGAFF
>TRBJ2-3|.|.|TRBV7-3
TGTGCCAGCAGCTTAGGGCCGAGCACAGATACGCAGTATTTT
CASSLGPSTDTQYF
>TRBJ2-5|TRBD1|once|TRBV4-1
TGCGCCAGCAGCCCGACCGGGACAGGGGGCCGAGAGACCCAGTACTTC
CASSPTGTGGRETQYF